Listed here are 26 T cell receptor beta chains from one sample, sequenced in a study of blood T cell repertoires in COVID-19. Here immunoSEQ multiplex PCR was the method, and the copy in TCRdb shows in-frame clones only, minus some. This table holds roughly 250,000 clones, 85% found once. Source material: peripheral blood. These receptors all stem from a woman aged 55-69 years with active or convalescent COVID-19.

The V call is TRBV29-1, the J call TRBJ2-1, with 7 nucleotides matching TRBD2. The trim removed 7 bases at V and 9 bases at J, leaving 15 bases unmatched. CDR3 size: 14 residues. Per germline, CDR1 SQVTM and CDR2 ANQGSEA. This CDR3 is CSGGAGVRGGEQFF. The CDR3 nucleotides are TGCAGCGGAGGTGCGGGAGTAAGGGGAGGTGAGCAGTTCTTC.

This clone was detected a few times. CDR3 region: CASSFGLFYEQYF. CDR3 DNA sequence: TGTGCCAGCAGCTTTGGACTTTTCTACGAGCAGTACTTC. The chain is built from TRBV7-2 and TRBJ2-7; the D gene is possibly TRBD2 (5 bases). V lost 3 bases, J lost 3 bases, and 9 bases lay in between. Germline CDR1 and CDR2: SGHTA and FQGNSA. The CDR3 extends over 13 amino acids.

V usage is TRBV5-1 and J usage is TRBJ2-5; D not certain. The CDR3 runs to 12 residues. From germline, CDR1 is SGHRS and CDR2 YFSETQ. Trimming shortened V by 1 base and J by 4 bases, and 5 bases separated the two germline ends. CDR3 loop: CASSLNRETQYF. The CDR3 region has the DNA TGCGCCAGCAGCTTGAATCGAGAGACCCAGTACTTC.

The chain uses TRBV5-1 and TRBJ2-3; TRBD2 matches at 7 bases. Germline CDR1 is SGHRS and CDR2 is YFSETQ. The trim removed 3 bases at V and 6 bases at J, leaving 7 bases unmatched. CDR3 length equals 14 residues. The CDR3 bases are TGCGCCAGCAGCTCGGGACTACCTCGGGATACGCAGTATTTT. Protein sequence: CASSSGLPRDTQYF.

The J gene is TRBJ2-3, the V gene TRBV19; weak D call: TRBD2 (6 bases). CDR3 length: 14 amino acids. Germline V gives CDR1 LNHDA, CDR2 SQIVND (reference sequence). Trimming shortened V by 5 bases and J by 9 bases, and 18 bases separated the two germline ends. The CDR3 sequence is CASSLGTLGGTQYF. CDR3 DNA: TGTGCCAGTAGTCTCGGGACTCTCGGGGGAACGCAGTATTTT.

The CDR3 loop reads CASSLGQPSTNEKLFF. CDR3 coding DNA: TGCGCCAGCAGCTTAGGACAGCCCTCAACTAATGAAAAACTGTTTTTT. This sequence joins TRBV5-1 and TRBJ1-4; the D gene is possibly TRBD1 (6 bases). The V gene's germline CDR1 is SGHRS and CDR2 YFSETQ. Trimming took off 2 bases at V and 0 bases at J, with 11 bases between the two ends. This CDR3 comprises 16 residues.

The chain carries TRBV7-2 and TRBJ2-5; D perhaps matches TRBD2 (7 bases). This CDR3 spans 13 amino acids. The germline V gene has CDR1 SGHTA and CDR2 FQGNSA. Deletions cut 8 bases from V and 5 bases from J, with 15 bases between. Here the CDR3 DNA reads TGTGCCAGCCGGGGCGGGGGCCTCGAGACCCAGTACTTC. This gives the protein CASRGGGLETQYF.

CDR3 in DNA: TGTGCCAGCAGTTGGCCAGGGGTAAATGAAAAACTGTTTTTT. Amino acid sequence: CASSWPGVNEKLFF. The chain is built from TRBV28 and TRBJ1-4; tentatively, D is TRBD1 (6 bases). Germline V CDR1 and CDR2: MDHEN, SYDVKM. CDR3 length: 14 amino acids. Trimming cost V 4 bases and J 5 bases, with 11 bases left between them. The whole variable domain, filled in from reference TRBV28 and TRBJ1-4, reads DVKVTQSSRYLVKRTGEKVFLECVQDMDHENMFWYRQDPGLGLRLIYFSYDVKMKEKGDIPEGYSVSREKKERFSLILESASTNQTSMYLCASSWPGVNEKLFFGSGTQLSVL.

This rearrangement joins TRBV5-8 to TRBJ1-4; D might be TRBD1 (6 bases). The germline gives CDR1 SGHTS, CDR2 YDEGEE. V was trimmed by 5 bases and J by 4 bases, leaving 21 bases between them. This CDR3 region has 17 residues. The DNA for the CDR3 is TGTGCCAGCAGTTCTACAAACGCAGGGGTGGTTAATGAAAAACTGTTTTTT. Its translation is CASSSTNAGVVNEKLFF.

The CDR3 sequence: CASSARVGGYTF. In DNA form, the CDR3 reads TGTGCCAGCAGTGCACGCGTGGGCGGCTACACCTTC. This sequence joins TRBV28 and TRBJ1-2; D is uncertain. Trimming pared 5 bases from V and 8 bases from J, leaving 12 bases between. This CDR3 is 12 amino acids long. CDR1 is MDHEN, CDR2 SYDVKM, per germline.

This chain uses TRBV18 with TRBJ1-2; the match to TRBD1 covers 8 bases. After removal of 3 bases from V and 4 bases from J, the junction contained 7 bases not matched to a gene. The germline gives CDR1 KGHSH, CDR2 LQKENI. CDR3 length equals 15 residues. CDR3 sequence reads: CASSPGQVNSYGYTF. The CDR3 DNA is TGTGCCAGCTCACCGGGACAGGTGAACAGCTATGGCTACACCTTC.

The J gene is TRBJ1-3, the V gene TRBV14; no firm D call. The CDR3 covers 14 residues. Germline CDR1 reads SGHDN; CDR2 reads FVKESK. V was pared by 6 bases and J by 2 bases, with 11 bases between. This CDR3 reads CASSPPGTGNTIYF. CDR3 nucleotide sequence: TGTGCCAGCAGTCCCCCGGGGACTGGAAACACCATATATTTT.

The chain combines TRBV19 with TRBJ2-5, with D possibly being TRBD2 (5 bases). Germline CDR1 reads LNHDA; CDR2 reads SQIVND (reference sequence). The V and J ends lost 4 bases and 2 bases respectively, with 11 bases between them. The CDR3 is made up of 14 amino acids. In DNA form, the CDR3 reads TGTGCCAGTAGTACTTCCGGGGATCAAGAGACCCAGTACTTC. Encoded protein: CASSTSGDQETQYF.

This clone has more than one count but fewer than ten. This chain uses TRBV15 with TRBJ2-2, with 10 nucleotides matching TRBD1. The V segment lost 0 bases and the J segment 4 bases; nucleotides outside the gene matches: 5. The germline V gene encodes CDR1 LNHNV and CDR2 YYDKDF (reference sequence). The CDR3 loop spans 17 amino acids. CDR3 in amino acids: CATSRDRQGAATGELFF. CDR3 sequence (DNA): TGTGCCACCAGCAGAGACCGACAGGGGGCGGCCACCGGGGAGCTGTTTTTT. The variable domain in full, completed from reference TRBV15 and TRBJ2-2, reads DAMVIQNPRYQVTQFGKPVTLSCSQTLNHNVMYWYQQKSSQAPKLLFHYYDKDFNNEADTPDNFQSRRPNTSFCFLDIRSPGLGDTAMYLCATSRDRQGAATGELFFGEGSRLTVL.

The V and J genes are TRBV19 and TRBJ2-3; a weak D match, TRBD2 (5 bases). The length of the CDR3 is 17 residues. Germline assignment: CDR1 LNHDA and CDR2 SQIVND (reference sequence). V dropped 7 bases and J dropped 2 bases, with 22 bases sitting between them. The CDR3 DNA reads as TGTGCCAGTACCGAGGGTAGGAAAGGGCCCCTCACAGATACGCAGTATTTT. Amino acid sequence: CASTEGRKGPLTDTQYF.

Here the CDR3 reads CASSVSRGYGNTIYF. The CDR3 region has the DNA TGTGCCAGTAGTGTGTCAAGGGGATATGGAAACACCATATATTTT. The rearrangement links TRBV19 to TRBJ1-3; possible D gene TRBD1, 5 bases. CDR3 length equals 15 residues. The ends were cut back, 5 bases at V and 3 bases at J, with 14 bases in the middle. Germline CDR1 is LNHDA and CDR2 is SQIVND (reference sequence).

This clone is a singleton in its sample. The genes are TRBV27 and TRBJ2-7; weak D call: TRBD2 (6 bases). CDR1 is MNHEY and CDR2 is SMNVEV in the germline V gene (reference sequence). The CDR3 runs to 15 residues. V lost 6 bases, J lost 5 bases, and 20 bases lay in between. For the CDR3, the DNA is TGTGCCAGCAGCTTTGGGACCCGTGGAGGGGACGAGCAGTACTTC. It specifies CASSFGTRGGDEQYF.

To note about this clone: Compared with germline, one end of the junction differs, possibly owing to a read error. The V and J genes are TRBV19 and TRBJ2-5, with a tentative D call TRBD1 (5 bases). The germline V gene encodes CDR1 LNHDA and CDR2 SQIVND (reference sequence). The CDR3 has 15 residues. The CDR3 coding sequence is TGTGCCAGTAGTATCGGCAGGGAATACCAACAGACCCAGTACTTC. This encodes CASSIGREYQQTQYF.

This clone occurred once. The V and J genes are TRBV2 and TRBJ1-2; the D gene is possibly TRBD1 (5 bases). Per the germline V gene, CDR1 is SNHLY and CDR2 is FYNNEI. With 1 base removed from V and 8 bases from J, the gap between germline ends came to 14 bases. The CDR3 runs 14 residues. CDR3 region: CASSEEQAVGGYTF. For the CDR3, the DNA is TGTGCCAGCAGTGAAGAACAGGCTGTAGGGGGCTACACCTTC. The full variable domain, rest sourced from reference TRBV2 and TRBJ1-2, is EPEVTQTPSHQVTQMGQEVILRCVPISNHLYFYWYRQILGQKVEFLVSFYNNEISEKSEIFDDQFSVERPDGSNFTLKIRSTKLEDSAMYFCASSEEQAVGGYTFGSGTRLTVV.

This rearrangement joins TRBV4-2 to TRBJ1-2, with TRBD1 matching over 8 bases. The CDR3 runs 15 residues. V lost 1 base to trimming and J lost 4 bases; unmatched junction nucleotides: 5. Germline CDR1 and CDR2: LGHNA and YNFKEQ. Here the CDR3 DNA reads TGTGCCAGCAGCCAAGGGACCGGGACAGGCTATGGCTACACCTTC. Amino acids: CASSQGTGTGYGYTF.

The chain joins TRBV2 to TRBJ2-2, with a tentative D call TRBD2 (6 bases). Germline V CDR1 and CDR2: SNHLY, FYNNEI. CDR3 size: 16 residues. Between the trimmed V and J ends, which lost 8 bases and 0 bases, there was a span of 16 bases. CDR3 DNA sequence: TGTGCCAGCGTGGATCTGGCGGGGACGAACACCGGGGAGCTGTTTTTT. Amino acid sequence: CASVDLAGTNTGELFF.

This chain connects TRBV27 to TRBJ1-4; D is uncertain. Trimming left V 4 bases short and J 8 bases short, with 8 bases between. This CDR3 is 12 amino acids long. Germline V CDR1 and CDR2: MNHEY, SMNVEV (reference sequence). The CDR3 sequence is CASSSGREKLFF. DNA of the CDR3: TGTGCCAGCAGTTCAGGTCGGGAAAAACTGTTTTTT.

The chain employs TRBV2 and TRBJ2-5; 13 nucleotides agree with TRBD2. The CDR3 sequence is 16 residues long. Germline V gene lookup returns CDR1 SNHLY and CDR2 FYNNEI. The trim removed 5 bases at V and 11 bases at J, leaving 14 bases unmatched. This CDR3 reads CASSSGTSGAQGSQYF. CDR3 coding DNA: TGTGCCAGCAGTTCAGGGACTAGCGGGGCGCAGGGATCACAGTACTTC.

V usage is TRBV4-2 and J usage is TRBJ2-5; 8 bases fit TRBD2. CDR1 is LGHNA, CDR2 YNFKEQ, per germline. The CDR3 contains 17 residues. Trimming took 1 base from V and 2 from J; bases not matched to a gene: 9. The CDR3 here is CASSQVPAGGYQETQYF. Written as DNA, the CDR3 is TGTGCCAGCAGCCAAGTTCCGGCGGGGGGATATCAAGAGACCCAGTACTTC.

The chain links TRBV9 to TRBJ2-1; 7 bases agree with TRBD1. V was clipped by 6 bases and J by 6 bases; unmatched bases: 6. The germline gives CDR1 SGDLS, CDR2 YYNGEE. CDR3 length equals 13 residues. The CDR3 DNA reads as TGTGCCAGCAACAACAGGGGTCTCAATGAGCAGTTCTTC. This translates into CASNNRGLNEQFF.

CDR3 in DNA: TGTGCCAGCAGTGAGGGGACACGTGGCTACACCTTC. Amino acids: CASSEGTRGYTF. V usage is TRBV2 and J usage is TRBJ1-2; TRBD1 might be the D (6 bases). The CDR3 is 12 amino acids. The germline V gene encodes CDR1 SNHLY and CDR2 FYNNEI. The V end lost 3 bases, the J end lost 7 bases, and 9 bases lay between the germline ends.